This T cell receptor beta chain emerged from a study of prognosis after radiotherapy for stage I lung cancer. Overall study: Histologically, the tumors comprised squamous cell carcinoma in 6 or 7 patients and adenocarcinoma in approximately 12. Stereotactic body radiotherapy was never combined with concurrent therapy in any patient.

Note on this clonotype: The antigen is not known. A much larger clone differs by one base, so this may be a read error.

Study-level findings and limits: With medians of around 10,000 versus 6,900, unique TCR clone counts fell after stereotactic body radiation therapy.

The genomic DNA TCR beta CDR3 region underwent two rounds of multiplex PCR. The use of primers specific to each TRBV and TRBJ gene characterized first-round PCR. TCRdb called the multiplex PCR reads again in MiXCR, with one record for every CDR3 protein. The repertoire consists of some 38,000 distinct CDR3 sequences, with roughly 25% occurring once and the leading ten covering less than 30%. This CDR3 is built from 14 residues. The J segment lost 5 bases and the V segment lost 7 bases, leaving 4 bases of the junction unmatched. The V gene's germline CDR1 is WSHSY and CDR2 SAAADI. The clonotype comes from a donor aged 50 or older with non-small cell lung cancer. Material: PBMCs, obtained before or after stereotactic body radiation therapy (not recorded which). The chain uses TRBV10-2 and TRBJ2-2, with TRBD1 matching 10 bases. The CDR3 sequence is CASTGQGETGELFF. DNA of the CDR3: TGCGCCAGCACTGGACAGGGGGAGACCGGGGAGCTGTTTTTT.